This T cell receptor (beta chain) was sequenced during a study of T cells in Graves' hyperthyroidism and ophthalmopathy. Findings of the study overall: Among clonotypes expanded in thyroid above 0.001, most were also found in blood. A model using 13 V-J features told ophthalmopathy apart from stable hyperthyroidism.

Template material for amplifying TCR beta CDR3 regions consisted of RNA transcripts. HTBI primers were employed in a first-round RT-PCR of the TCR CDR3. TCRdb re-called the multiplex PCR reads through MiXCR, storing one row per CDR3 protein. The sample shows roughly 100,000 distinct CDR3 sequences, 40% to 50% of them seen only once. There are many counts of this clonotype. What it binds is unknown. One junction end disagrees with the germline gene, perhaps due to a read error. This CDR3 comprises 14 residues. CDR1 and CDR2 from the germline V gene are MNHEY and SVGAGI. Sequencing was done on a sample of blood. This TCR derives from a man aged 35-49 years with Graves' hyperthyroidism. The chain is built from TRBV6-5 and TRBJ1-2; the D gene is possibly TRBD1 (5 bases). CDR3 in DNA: TGTGCCAGCAGCTACTACACGGGGGACGAGGGCTACACCTTC. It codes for CASSYYTGDEGYTF.